The 14 T cell receptor beta chains listed next were all sequenced from one sample in a study of blood T cell repertoires in COVID-19. The assay was immunoSEQ multiplex PCR, and TCRdb's table has in-frame clones only and misses some. The sample includes a few hundred thousand clones, about 85% of them seen just once. Sample: peripheral blood. The receptors were sampled from a man between 60 and 75 years old who had recovered from COVID-19.

The rearrangement joins TRBV7-3 to TRBJ2-1, with 7 bases lining up with TRBD1. With V trimmed by 8 bases and J by 6 bases, 7 bases remained unmatched. CDR3 length: 13 residues. The germline gives CDR1 SGHTA, CDR2 FQGTGA. The CDR3 region is CASATGLGNEQFF. In nucleotides, the CDR3 is TGTGCCAGCGCGACAGGGCTGGGCAATGAGCAGTTCTTC.

The chain uses TRBV7-2 and TRBJ2-7; TRBD1 might be the D (6 bases). V was shortened by 3 bases and J by 0 bases, with 9 bases between the two germline ends. Germline V gene lookup returns CDR1 SGHTA and CDR2 FQGNSA. The CDR3 spans 14 residues. The CDR3 sequence is CASSFGQSSYEQYF. CDR3 nucleotides: TGTGCCAGCAGCTTCGGACAGTCCTCCTACGAGCAGTACTTC.

Turning to this clone: Other DNA sequences in this sample translate to the same CDR3. This chain joins TRBV6-5 and TRBJ2-5, with D hard to call. This CDR3 spans 12 amino acids. Trimming removed 2 bases from V and 4 bases from J, with 5 bases in between. Germline CDR1 is MNHEY and CDR2 is SVGAGI. The CDR3 nucleotides read TGTGCCAGCAGTTACGGGCGAGAGACCCAGTACTTC. Protein product: CASSYGRETQYF.

V is TRBV5-4 and J is TRBJ2-7; TRBD1 agrees at 9 bases. This CDR3 region has 14 residues. Germline V gene lookup returns CDR1 SGHNT and CDR2 YYREEE (reference sequence). After removal of 4 bases from V and 2 bases from J, the junction contained 4 bases not matched to a gene. The DNA of the CDR3 is TGTGCCAGCAGCCCAGGGACAGGGCCCTACGAGCAGTACTTC. It codes for CASSPGTGPYEQYF.

The V and J genes are TRBV6-9 and TRBJ1-5, with TRBD1 matching 8 bases. Germline V lookup: CDR1 MNHGY, CDR2 SVAAGI. This CDR3 spans 15 amino acids. V shed 11 bases and J 3 bases; nucleotides not matched to a gene: 12. CDR3 amino acids: CAGQGCSTNNQPQHF. The CDR3 nucleotides are TGTGCCGGACAGGGTTGCTCGACCAACAATCAGCCCCAGCATTTT.

This sequence joins TRBV4-2 and TRBJ2-3, with D maybe TRBD1 (5 bases). CDR1 and CDR2 (germline): LGHNA, YNFKEQ. The CDR3 is 16 amino acids. The V gene lost 1 base and the J gene lost 5 bases, with 16 bases spanning the gap. The chain's CDR3 is CASSQAKTSQGDTQYF. For the CDR3, the DNA is TGTGCCAGCAGCCAAGCTAAGACGAGTCAGGGAGATACGCAGTATTTT.

This clone was observed a handful of times. The chain uses TRBV19 and TRBJ1-5; D gene uncertain. The V gene's germline CDR1 is LNHDA and CDR2 SQIVND (reference sequence). This CDR3 is 16 amino acids long. V was shortened by 6 bases and J by 0 bases, with 15 bases between the two germline ends. CDR3 nucleotides: TGTGCCAGTAGATCCCCCGCAACTAATAGCAATCAGCCCCAGCATTTT. This translates into CASRSPATNSNQPQHF.

This chain links TRBV24-1 with TRBJ2-3; 7 bases are shared with TRBD2. The germline gives CDR1 KGHDR, CDR2 SFDVKD. The CDR3 spans 14 residues. Unmatched junction bases numbered 6, after V lost 3 bases and J lost 7 bases. The CDR3 here is CATSDTGGVNTQYF. DNA for the CDR3: TGTGCCACCAGTGATACGGGGGGAGTAAATACGCAGTATTTT.

Worth noting for this clone: One end of the junction does not line up with germline, which may come from a read error. V and J are TRBV7-7 and TRBJ2-5; perhaps TRBD1 as D (5 bases). CDR3 length: 15 residues. CDR1 SSHAT and CDR2 FNYEAQ come from the germline V gene (reference sequence). CDR3 amino acids: CASSLGQGDQETQYF. CDR3 bases: TGTGCTAGCAGCTTAGGCCAGGGCGACCAAGAGACCCAGTACTTC.

The gene calls are TRBV4-1 and TRBJ2-1; possibly TRBD2 for D (7 bases). The CDR3 totals 19 residues. Germline assignment: CDR1 MGHRA and CDR2 YSYEKL. With 4 bases removed from V and 5 bases from J, the gap between germline ends came to 27 bases. The CDR3 protein is CASSPRDVGGAGSNNEQFF. DNA for the CDR3: TGCGCCAGCAGCCCCCGGGACGTGGGGGGGGCGGGATCCAACAATGAGCAGTTCTTC.

The chain carries TRBV7-2 and TRBJ1-2; D unresolved. CDR1 SGHTA and CDR2 FQGNSA come from the germline V gene. The V end lost 6 bases, the J end lost 7 bases, and 21 bases lay between the germline ends. The CDR3 is 15 residues long. The CDR3 coding sequence is TGTGCCAGCAGTCCCAAGGAGGTCCCAATGTCTGGCTACACCTTC. It encodes CASSPKEVPMSGYTF.

This chain joins TRBV19 and TRBJ1-3; D not resolved. The germline V and J ends were trimmed by 4 bases and 0 bases, with 7 bases remaining between them. CDR1 and CDR2 from the germline V gene are LNHDA and SQIVND (reference sequence). The CDR3 covers 14 residues. CDR3 amino acids: CASSRSLSGNTIYF. The CDR3, as DNA: TGTGCCAGTAGTAGGAGTCTCTCTGGAAACACCATATATTTT.

The V and J genes are TRBV5-6 and TRBJ1-2; no definite D call. The germline gives CDR1 SGHDT, CDR2 YYEEEE. V gave up 1 base and J gave up 8 bases, with 9 bases separating them. The length of the CDR3 is 12 residues. The CDR3 region has the DNA TGTGCCAGCAGCTTGATCACGGGAGGCTACACCTTC. Translation: CASSLITGGYTF.

The chain recombines TRBV4-1 with TRBJ2-5; 8 nucleotides align to TRBD1. The CDR3 length is 17 residues. Trimming cost V 5 bases and J 3 bases; bases outside gene matches: 14. From germline, CDR1 is MGHRA and CDR2 YSYEKL. Here the CDR3 reads CASSTRFAQGGKETQYF. For the CDR3, the DNA is TGCGCCAGCAGCACACGATTCGCACAGGGGGGAAAAGAGACCCAGTACTTC.